This is a list of T cell receptor beta chains from one sample in a study of blood T cell repertoires in COVID-19. Sequenced by immunoSEQ multiplex PCR; TCRdb stores in-frame clones only, minus some. Of 120,000 or so clones in the sample, approximately 82% were seen once. The sequencing input was peripheral blood. The receptors come from a man in his 60s with acute or convalescent COVID-19. The CDR3 runs from the conserved cysteine through the conserved F or W. A D gene is named only where the DNA matches it firmly. Clone sizes are given selectively: once, few, many, or a class where the clone is expanded.

V: TRBV2
D: TRBD1
size: NA
J: TRBJ2-2
DNA: TGTGCCAGCAGACCAAACCCCGGGACAGGGCGTACCGGGGAGCTGTTTTTT
CDR3: CASRPNPGTGRTGELFF

V: TRBV5-4
D: TRBD2
size: NA
J: TRBJ2-3
DNA: TGTGCCAGCAGGCGGGTTAGCGGGAGGGTAGACACAGATACGCAGTATTTT
CDR3: CASRRVSGRVDTDTQYF

V: TRBV25-1
D: TRBD1
size: NA
J: TRBJ1-6
DNA: TGTGCCAGCAGTGGGACAGGGATCCGTTCCTATAATTCACCCCTCCACTTT
CDR3: CASSGTGIRSYNSPLHF

V: TRBV28
D: NA
size: NA
J: TRBJ1-2
DNA: TGTGCCAGCAGTACACCCACAGGGTTGCCCTATGGCTACACCTTC
CDR3: CASSTPTGLPYGYTF

V: TRBV24-1
D: TRBD1
size: NA
J: TRBJ1-5
DNA: TGTGCCACCAGTGATCCGACAGGGGAGAATCAGCCCCAGCATTTT
CDR3: CATSDPTGENQPQHF

V: TRBV28
D: NA
size: NA
J: TRBJ1-2
DNA: TGTGCCAGTTTACAACAAAGGGGGTATGGCTACACCTTC
CDR3: CASLQQRGYGYTF

V: TRBV5-1
D: NA
size: NA
J: TRBJ2-3
DNA: TGCGCCAGCAGCTCGCGCGATTATACGCAGTATTTT
CDR3: CASSSRDYTQYF

V: TRBV29-1
D: NA
size: medium-sized
J: TRBJ1-5
DNA: TGCAGCGTTTGTCAAGCTAGCAATCAGCCCCAGCATTTT
CDR3: CSVCQASNQPQHF

V: TRBV21-1
D: NA
size: NA
J: TRBJ1-5
DNA: TGTGCCAGCAGCAAAGCCTACAGTGGCAATCAGCCCCAGCATTTT
CDR3: CASSKAYSGNQPQHF

V: TRBV7-9
D: NA
size: NA
J: TRBJ2-2
DNA: TGTGCCAGCAGCTTAGTAGGGGGAACGTTTTTT
CDR3: CASSLVGGTFF

V: TRBV18
D: NA
size: NA
J: TRBJ1-2
DNA: TGTGCCAGCACACTGGACAGCAACTATGGCTACACCTTC
CDR3: CASTLDSNYGYTF

V: TRBV3-1/TRBV3-2
D: NA
size: once
J: TRBJ2-3
DNA: TGTGCCAGCAGCCAAGCGACCGGTCACAGAGTAATAGATACGCAGTATTTT
CDR3: CASSQATGHRVIDTQYF

V: TRBV9
D: TRBD1
size: NA
J: TRBJ1-2
DNA: TGTGCCAGCAGCGGACAGGGTTGGGGCTACACCTTC
CDR3: CASSGQGWGYTF

V: TRBV18
D: TRBD2
size: NA
J: TRBJ2-2
DNA: TGTGCCAGCTCACTCGGGACTAGCGGGCACCTCGGGGAGCTGTTTTTT
CDR3: CASSLGTSGHLGELFF

V: TRBV7-9
D: NA
size: NA
J: TRBJ1-3
DNA: TGTGCCAGCAGTGGGGGGTCTGGAAACACCATATATTTT
CDR3: CASSGGSGNTIYF

V: TRBV19
D: NA
size: few
J: TRBJ1-1
DNA: TGTGCCAGTAGGTCTGGGGGCTATCCTGAAGCTTTCTTT
CDR3: CASRSGGYPEAFF

V: TRBV5-1
D: NA
size: NA
J: TRBJ1-2
DNA: TGCGCCAGCAGCCTAGAGACTAACTATGGCTACACCTTC
CDR3: CASSLETNYGYTF

V: TRBV30
D: NA
size: NA
J: TRBJ1-1
DNA: TGTGCCTGGAGTGTCCGGAACACTGAAGCTTTCTTT
CDR3: CAWSVRNTEAFF

V: TRBV30
D: NA
size: NA
J: TRBJ1-6
DNA: TGTGCCTGGGGACCGAGCACCCCCAATTCACCCCTCCACTTT
CDR3: CAWGPSTPNSPLHF

V: TRBV5-1
D: NA
size: once
J: TRBJ2-3
DNA: TGCGCCAGCAGCTTGAAAAGCGGGAGCACAGATACGCAGTATTTT
CDR3: CASSLKSGSTDTQYF

V: TRBV28
D: NA
size: NA
J: TRBJ2-5
DNA: TGTGCCAGCAGTTGGTCGGTTCCAGAGACCCAGTACTTC
CDR3: CASSWSVPETQYF

V: TRBV6-2/TRBV6-3
D: NA
size: NA
J: TRBJ1-1
DNA: TGTGCCAGCAGTTTCCGGCCAGGGATGAACACTGAAGCTTTCTTT
CDR3: CASSFRPGMNTEAFF

V: TRBV7-9
D: TRBD1
size: NA
J: TRBJ2-7
DNA: TGTGCCAGCAGCCCGGGGGACAGGGGAGGGAGCGAGCAGTACTTC
CDR3: CASSPGDRGGSEQYF

V: TRBV7-3
D: TRBD1
size: few
J: TRBJ1-1
DNA: TGTGCCAGCAGCTTAGCAGGGGGCGGAACTGAAGCTTTCTTT
CDR3: CASSLAGGGTEAFF

V: TRBV7-3
D: NA
size: NA
J: TRBJ2-1
DNA: TGTGCCAGCAGCCTGGGACTCTACCCCTACAATGAGCAGTTCTTC
CDR3: CASSLGLYPYNEQFF

V: TRBV4-2
D: NA
size: NA
J: TRBJ2-7
DNA: TGTGCCAGCAGCCCAGGGCGTCCTTACGAGCAGTACTTC
CDR3: CASSPGRPYEQYF

V: TRBV13
D: NA
size: NA
J: TRBJ1-5
DNA: TGTGCCAGCAGCCATAGTGCTAGCAATCAGCCCCAGCATTTT
CDR3: CASSHSASNQPQHF

V: TRBV30
D: TRBD1
size: NA
J: TRBJ1-2
DNA: TGTGCCTGGAACCTTAGGACAGGACCCCCCTATGGCTACACCTTC
CDR3: CAWNLRTGPPYGYTF

V: TRBV27
D: TRBD2
size: once
J: TRBJ2-7
DNA: TGTGCCAGCACTGCTATGGGGCGGGAGGGAGAATACGAGCAGTACTTC
CDR3: CASTAMGREGEYEQYF

V: TRBV3-1/TRBV3-2
D: TRBD2
size: NA
J: TRBJ2-5
DNA: TGTGCCAGCAGCCCTCGACCCAGCGGGAGACCGGTAGAGACCCAGTACTTC
CDR3: CASSPRPSGRPVETQYF

V: TRBV5-1
D: TRBD1
size: NA
J: TRBJ2-6
DNA: TGCGCCAGCAGCTTGGATCCGGGACAGCGCTCTGGGGCCAACGTCCTGACTTTC
CDR3: CASSLDPGQRSGANVLTF

V: TRBV5-1
D: NA
size: NA
J: TRBJ1-1
DNA: TGCGCCAGCAGCAGCCTGGAGGGGAATGTGGGGAACACTGAAGCTTTCTTT
CDR3: CASSSLEGNVGNTEAFF

V: TRBV4-1
D: TRBD2
size: NA
J: TRBJ2-5
DNA: TGCGCCAGCAGCAAGGGACTAGCGGGAGGACAAGAGACCCAGTACTTC
CDR3: CASSKGLAGGQETQYF

V: TRBV23-1
D: NA
size: few
J: TRBJ1-4
DNA: TGCGCCAGCAGTCAGGGGGGATCAACTAATGAAAAACTGTTTTTT
CDR3: CASSQGGSTNEKLFF

V: TRBV7-3
D: NA
size: NA
J: TRBJ2-1
DNA: TGTGCCAGCAGCTTACTGCAGGAGGGTTCGAGTGAGCAGTTCTTC
CDR3: CASSLLQEGSSEQFF

V: TRBV28
D: NA
size: NA
J: TRBJ1-2
DNA: TGTGCCACCCTGGACAGTTCCTATGGCTACACCTTC
CDR3: CATLDSSYGYTF

V: TRBV5-4
D: NA
size: many
J: TRBJ1-4
DNA: TGTGCCAGCAGCCCCCAGGGGAATGAAAAACTGTTTTTT
CDR3: CASSPQGNEKLFF

V: TRBV6-6
D: TRBD1
size: NA
J: TRBJ2-1
DNA: TGTGCCAGCAGTCAGGACAGGGGGCGCTACATGTCCCATGAGCAGTTCTTC
CDR3: CASSQDRGRYMSHEQFF

V: TRBV2
D: TRBD1
size: NA
J: TRBJ2-7
DNA: TGTGCCAGCAGGTATGACCGGGACAGGGGATACGAGCAGTACTTC
CDR3: CASRYDRDRGYEQYF

V: TRBV19
D: TRBD1
size: NA
J: TRBJ1-2
DNA: TGTGCCAGTAGGATGACAGGGAACTATGGCTACACCTTC
CDR3: CASRMTGNYGYTF

V: TRBV25-1
D: TRBD1
size: NA
J: TRBJ2-7
DNA: TGTGCCAGCAGTGGAACCGGGACAGGGATACCCTACGAGCAGTACTTC
CDR3: CASSGTGTGIPYEQYF

V: TRBV15
D: NA
size: NA
J: TRBJ2-2
DNA: TGTGCCACCAGCAGACAGGACAGATACACCGGGGAGCTGTTTTTT
CDR3: CATSRQDRYTGELFF

V: TRBV6-6
D: NA
size: many
J: TRBJ2-7
DNA: TGTGCCAGCAGTCCCATTCAGGGAATCTCCTACGAGCAGTACTTC
CDR3: CASSPIQGISYEQYF

V: TRBV27
D: NA
size: NA
J: TRBJ1-1
DNA: TGTGCCAGCAGGCGGAATTTCGGCGGAACTGAAGCTTTCTTT
CDR3: CASRRNFGGTEAFF

V: TRBV7-2
D: TRBD1
size: NA
J: TRBJ1-6
DNA: TGTGCCAGCAGCATGGGACAGGGTCGTAATTCACCCCTCCACTTT
CDR3: CASSMGQGRNSPLHF

V: TRBV14
D: NA
size: NA
J: TRBJ2-7
DNA: TGTGCCAGCAGCAGGGGTTACGAGCAGTACTTC
CDR3: CASSRGYEQYF

V: TRBV18
D: NA
size: NA
J: TRBJ2-1
DNA: TGTGCCAGCTCAAGACTGGCGGGATACAATGAGCAGTTCTTC
CDR3: CASSRLAGYNEQFF

V: TRBV5-6
D: NA
size: few
J: TRBJ2-5
DNA: TGTGCCAGCAGCCCTCCCCCAGGGGAGCAGGAGACCCAGTACTTC
CDR3: CASSPPPGEQETQYF

V: TRBV18
D: TRBD2
size: few
J: TRBJ2-7
DNA: TGTGCCAGCTCACCGTCTCTCGCGGGAGATGACGAGCAGTACTTC
CDR3: CASSPSLAGDDEQYF

V: TRBV5-4
D: NA
size: NA
J: TRBJ1-5
DNA: TGTGCCAGCAGCCGAGAGCCAGGTCCAAATGGGCAGCCCCAGCATTTT
CDR3: CASSREPGPNGQPQHF

V: TRBV6-1
D: TRBD1
size: NA
J: TRBJ2-2
DNA: TGTGCCAGCAGTGGACAGGGGGCTTGGAACACCGGGGAGCTGTTTTTT
CDR3: CASSGQGAWNTGELFF

V: TRBV2
D: TRBD2
size: NA
J: TRBJ2-3
DNA: TGTGCCAGCAGTGACCTAGCGGGAGGAGGGAGTACGCAGTATTTT
CDR3: CASSDLAGGGSTQYF

V: TRBV4-1
D: TRBD2
size: NA
J: TRBJ2-4
DNA: TGCGCCAGCAGCCAAGACGGACTAGCGGCCAAAAACATTCAGTACTTC
CDR3: CASSQDGLAAKNIQYF